This T cell receptor (beta chain) comes out of a study of T cell changes during pregnancy in multiple sclerosis. The protocol was immunoSEQ multiplex PCR, while the TCRdb copy is restricted to in-frame clones and leaves out a portion. The profile shows around 70,000 clones, roughly 90% of them singletons. CDR3 size: 15 residues. V was shortened by 0 bases and J by 2 bases, with 10 bases between the two germline ends. The V gene's germline CDR1 is MRHNA and CDR2 SNTAGT. Within the sample, this clone is medium-sized. This chain connects TRBV6-4 to TRBJ1-1; D is unclear. This TCR was recovered from a female donor with multiple sclerosis, enrolled in a pregnancy study. This material consisted of peripheral blood, taken in the third trimester of pregnancy. This CDR3 is CASSDSPEGNTEAFF. CDR3 coding DNA: TGTGCCAGCAGTGACTCCCCGGAGGGAAACACTGAAGCTTTCTTT.